This T cell receptor (beta chain) was profiled in a study of cytomegalovirus exposure and HLA in healthy donors (dated by TCRdb to 2016 to 2017). Looking at the study overall: According to a later analysis, one platform produced both the roughly 120 validation repertoires and the 666 repertoires of the first cohort. The study aimed to test whether cataloging public T cell receptors could reveal signatures of past pathogen exposure. Besides the first cohort of about 730 subjects, a separate validation cohort made up of around 120 different subjects was used. To predict cytomegalovirus infection status, the study brought together high-throughput TCR immunosequencing, statistical association of individual TCRs with disease status, and machine learning. The paper as a whole reports these results and caveats: While some public TCRs were present in many individuals, most TCR sequences turned up only very rarely across donors. It was suggested by the authors that the approach could potentially be generalized to other disease states and immunological phenotypes. In vitro tests confirmed that three of the cytomegalovirus-associated TCR beta chains recognize cytomegalovirus antigens. The classifier was reported to diagnose cytomegalovirus status with high specificity and sensitivity in both the original and validation cohorts. A total of roughly 160 TCR beta chains were listed by the study as associated with cytomegalovirus. A later analysis had no HLA typing for the validation cohort, so co-occurrence there was scored across all 110 or so repertoires. Of the cluster scores, approximately 94% were above 0 in a later analysis, which found that TCRs clustered in the first cohort also tended to co-occur in the approximately 120 validation repertoires.

Notes on this clone: Its antigen is unknown. Base qualities are not at hand, and no much larger clone is one base apart.

Donors formed part of the validation cohort, which comprised over a hundred subjects and was distinct from the first cohort of under 750 subjects. The CDR3 goes from the cysteine to the phenylalanine over 14 residues. The CDR3 DNA has 42 bases and is translated from base 1. According to the germline V gene (reference sequence), CDR1 reads SEHNR and CDR2 reads FQNEAQ. From V the trimming removes 5 bases and from J it removes 5 bases, while the gene matches leave 8 bases of the junction unaccounted for. The library was produced with the immunoSEQ multiplex PCR assay. The study's processing was this. A statistical classification framework was built for diagnosing cytomegalovirus status from the catalog of TCR beta chain sequences. The immuneACCESS repertoire file appears here via TCRdb, limited to in-frame rearrangements. These files lack a portion of the clones; in checked studies, under half of the deficit traces to unresolved V genes, and the cause of the others is not known. V, J and clone size are taken as reported in that table, and D and trimming were inferred from the DNA itself. Present in this sample are 50,000 to 80,000 clones, around 95% of which were seen just once. Together, the top ten hold approximately 5% of the sample.

Specimen: PBMCs. This TCR was recovered from a woman in her late teens or twenties in good health and CMV-seropositive. Recombination joined TRBV7-9 with TRBJ2-7; 8 bases in between match TRBD1. CDR3 loop: CASSTGQGWNEQYF. The sequence in DNA is TGTGCCAGCAGCACCGGACAGGGATGGAACGAGCAGTACTTC.